This record covers a single TCR beta chain. Its cognate antigen is unknown. The data were taken from a study of OX40 agonist ivuxolimab in advanced cancers. Across the whole study: Recorded diagnoses for dose-escalation patients were hepatocellular carcinoma, melanoma, renal cell or head and neck cancer.

The ends were cut back, 5 bases at V and 0 bases at J, with 20 bases in the middle. The length of the CDR3 is 18 residues. Germline CDR1 reads MDHEN; CDR2 reads SYDVKM. The assay was immunoSEQ multiplex PCR, and TCRdb's table has in-frame clones only and misses some. The sample includes about 41,000 clones, approximately 80% of them seen just once. Study-wide results and limits: Certain nonresponders likewise exhibited a low normalized T-cell clonal expansion.

Sequenced here: CD4+ or CD8+ T cells sorted from blood, sampled in a trial of the OX40 agonist ivuxolimab. The chain uses TRBV28 and TRBJ1-3; D not certain. The clonotype originates from an adult with an advanced solid tumor such as melanoma, head and neck, liver or kidney cancer. The CDR3 here is CASSPERTPSFSGNTIYF. CDR3 DNA: TGTGCCAGCAGTCCCGAAAGGACTCCGTCCTTCTCTGGAAACACCATATATTTT.